The sequence of this T cell receptor beta chain was determined in a study of blood T cell repertoires in COVID-19. Overall study: COVID-19 samples, acute and convalescent, were from the United States, Italy and Spain.

Method: immunoSEQ multiplex PCR; TCRdb's copy keeps in-frame clones and lacks some. Among some 390,000 clones listed, about nine tenths were seen once. Participants were aged about 18 to 90 years, lived in roughly 25 US areas, and enrolled virtually. The CDR3 is made up of 13 amino acids. Trimming shortened V by 4 bases and J by 5 bases, and 13 bases separated the two germline ends. Germline CDR1 reads SGHRS; CDR2 reads YFSETQ. Sequenced material: PBMCs or T cells enriched from blood (not recorded which). V and J are TRBV5-1 and TRBJ2-7, with no clear D. The sequence was collected from a woman aged 25-40 years who had recovered from COVID-19. This CDR3 reads CASSPNRQNEQYF. In nucleotides, the CDR3 is TGCGCCAGCAGCCCGAATAGACAAAACGAGCAGTACTTC.